This T cell receptor (beta chain) was sequenced in a study of T cell responses to AZD1222 COVID-19 vaccine. The overall study: Researchers grouped second doses given at about 4 or about 12 weeks into one pool. General study findings and limits: In the spike-specific TCR repertoire, nearly half reportedly target unmutated variant regions.

The count of this clone is one. The target antigen is unknown. The CDR3 runs 14 residues. The V gene's germline CDR1 is SGHRS and CDR2 YFSETQ. V shed 0 bases and J 5 bases; nucleotides not matched to a gene: 4. Method: immunoSEQ multiplex PCR; TCRdb's copy keeps in-frame clones and lacks some. This sample has some 120,000 clones, with 90% to 95% found just once. The specimen was peripheral blood, collected on day 0 of AZD1222 vaccination. This receptor was taken from an adult in good health. V and J are TRBV5-1 and TRBJ2-7; TRBD2 agrees at 8 bases. The DNA of the CDR3 is TGCGCCAGCAGCTTGGAAACTAGCGGTAACGAGCAGTACTTC. Protein product: CASSLETSGNEQYF.